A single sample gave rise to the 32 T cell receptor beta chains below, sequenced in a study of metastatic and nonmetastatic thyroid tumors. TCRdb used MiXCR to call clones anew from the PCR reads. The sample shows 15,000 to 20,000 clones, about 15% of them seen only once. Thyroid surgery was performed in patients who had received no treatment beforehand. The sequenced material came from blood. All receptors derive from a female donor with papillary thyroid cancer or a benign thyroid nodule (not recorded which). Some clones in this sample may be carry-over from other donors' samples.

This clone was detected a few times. The CDR3 protein is CASSSCFMTQHF. The CDR3 DNA sequence: TGTGCCAGCAGTTCATGCTTTATGACCCAGCATTTT. The chain couples TRBV28 to TRBJ1-5, with D unresolved. Looked up from germline, CDR1 is MDHEN and CDR2 is SYDVKM. The CDR3 length is 12 residues. V was clipped by 4 bases and J by 11 bases, with 12 bases between them. Drawing the rest from reference TRBV28 and TRBJ1-5, the complete variable domain is DVKVTQSSRYLVKRTGEKVFLECVQDMDHENMFWYRQDPGLGLRLIYFSYDVKMKEKGDIPEGYSVSREKKERFSLILESASTNQTSMYLCASSSCFMTQHFGDGTRLSIL.

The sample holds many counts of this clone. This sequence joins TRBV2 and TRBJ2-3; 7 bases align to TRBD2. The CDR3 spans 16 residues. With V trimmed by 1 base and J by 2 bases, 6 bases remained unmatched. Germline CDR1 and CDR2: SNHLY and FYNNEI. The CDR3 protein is CASSEGLAVDTDTQYF. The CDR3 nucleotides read TGTGCCAGCAGTGAAGGGCTAGCGGTAGACACAGATACGCAGTATTTT.

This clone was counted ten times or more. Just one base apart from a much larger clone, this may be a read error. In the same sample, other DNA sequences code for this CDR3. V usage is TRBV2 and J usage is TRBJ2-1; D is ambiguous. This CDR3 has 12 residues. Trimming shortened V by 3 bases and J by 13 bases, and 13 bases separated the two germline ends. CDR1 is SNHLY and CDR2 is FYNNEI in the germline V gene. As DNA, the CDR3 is TGTGCCAGCAGTGAGATAGCTTCCCCCCAGTTCTTC. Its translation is CASSEIASPQFF. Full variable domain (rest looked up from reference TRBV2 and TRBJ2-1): EPEVTQTPSHQVTQMGQEVILRCVPISNHLYFYWYRQILGQKVEFLVSFYNNEISEKSEIFDDQFSVERPDGSNFTLKIRSTKLEDSAMYFCASSEIASPQFFGPGTRLTVL.

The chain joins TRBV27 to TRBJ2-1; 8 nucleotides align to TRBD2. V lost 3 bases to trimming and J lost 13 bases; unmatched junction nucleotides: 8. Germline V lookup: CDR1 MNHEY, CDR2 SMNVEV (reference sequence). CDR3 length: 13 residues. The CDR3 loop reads CASSFGGANGQFF. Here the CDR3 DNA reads TGTGCCAGCAGTTTCGGGGGGGCAAATGGACAGTTCTTC.

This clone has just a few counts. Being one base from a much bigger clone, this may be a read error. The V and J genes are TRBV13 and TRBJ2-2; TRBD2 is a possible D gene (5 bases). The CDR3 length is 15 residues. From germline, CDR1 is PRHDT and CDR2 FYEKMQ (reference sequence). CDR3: CASSRLSEMSGELLF. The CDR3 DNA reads TGTGCCAGCAGCCGCCTCTCGGAAATGTCCGGGGAGCTGCTTTTT.

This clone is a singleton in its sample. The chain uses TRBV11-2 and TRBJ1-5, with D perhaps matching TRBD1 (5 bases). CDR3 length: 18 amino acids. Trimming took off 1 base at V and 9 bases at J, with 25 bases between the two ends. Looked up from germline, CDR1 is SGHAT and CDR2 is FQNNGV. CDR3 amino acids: CASSLGFRGTEVGGPQHF. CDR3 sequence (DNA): TGTGCCAGCAGCTTAGGGTTTCGGGGCACGGAGGTTGGTGGGCCCCAGCATTTT.

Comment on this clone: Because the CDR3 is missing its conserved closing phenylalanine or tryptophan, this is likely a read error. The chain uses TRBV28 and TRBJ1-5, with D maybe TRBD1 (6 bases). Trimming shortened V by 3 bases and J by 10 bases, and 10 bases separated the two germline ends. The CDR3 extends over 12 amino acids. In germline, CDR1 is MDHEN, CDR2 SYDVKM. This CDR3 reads CASSLGAHPQHI. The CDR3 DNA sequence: TGTGCCAGCAGTTTGGGGGCTCATCCCCAGCATATT.

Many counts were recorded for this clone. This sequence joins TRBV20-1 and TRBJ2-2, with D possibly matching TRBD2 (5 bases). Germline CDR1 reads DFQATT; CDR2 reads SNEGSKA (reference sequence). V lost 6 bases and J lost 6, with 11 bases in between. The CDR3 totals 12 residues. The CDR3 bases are TGCAGTGCGATCACTAGGGCCGGGGAGCTGTTTTTT. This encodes CSAITRAGELFF.

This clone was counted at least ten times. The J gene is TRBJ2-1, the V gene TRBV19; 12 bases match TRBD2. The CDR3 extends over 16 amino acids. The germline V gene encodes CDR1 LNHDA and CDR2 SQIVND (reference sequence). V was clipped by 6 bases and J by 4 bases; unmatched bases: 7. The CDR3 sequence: CASSYSGTSGYNEQFF. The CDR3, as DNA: TGTGCCAGTAGCTATTCCGGGACTAGCGGGTACAATGAGCAGTTCTTC.

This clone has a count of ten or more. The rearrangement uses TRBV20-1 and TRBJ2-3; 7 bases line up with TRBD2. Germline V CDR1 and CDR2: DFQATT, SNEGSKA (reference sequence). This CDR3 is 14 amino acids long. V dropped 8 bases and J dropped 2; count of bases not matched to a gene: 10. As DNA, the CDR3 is TGCAGTACCCACAGGCGGGGGTTCACAGATACGCAGTATTTT. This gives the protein CSTHRRGFTDTQYF.

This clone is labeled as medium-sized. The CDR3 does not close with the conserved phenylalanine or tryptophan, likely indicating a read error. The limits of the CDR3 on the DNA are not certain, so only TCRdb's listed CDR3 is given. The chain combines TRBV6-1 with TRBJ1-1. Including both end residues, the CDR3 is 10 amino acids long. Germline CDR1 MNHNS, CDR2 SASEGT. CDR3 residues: CASSYPNPAC.

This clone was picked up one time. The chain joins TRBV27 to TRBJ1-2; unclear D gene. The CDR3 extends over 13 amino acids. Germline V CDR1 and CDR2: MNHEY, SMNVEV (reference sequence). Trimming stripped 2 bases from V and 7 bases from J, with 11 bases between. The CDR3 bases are TGTGCCAGCAGTTTAGGCCACGCGACTGGCTACACCTTC. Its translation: CASSLGHATGYTF.

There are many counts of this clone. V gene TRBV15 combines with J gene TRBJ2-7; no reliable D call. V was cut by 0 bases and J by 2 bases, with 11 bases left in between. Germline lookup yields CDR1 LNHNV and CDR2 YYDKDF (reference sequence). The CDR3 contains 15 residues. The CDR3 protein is CATSRDRTSAYEQYF. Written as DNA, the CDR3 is TGTGCCACCAGCAGAGATCGGACGAGCGCCTACGAGCAGTACTTC.

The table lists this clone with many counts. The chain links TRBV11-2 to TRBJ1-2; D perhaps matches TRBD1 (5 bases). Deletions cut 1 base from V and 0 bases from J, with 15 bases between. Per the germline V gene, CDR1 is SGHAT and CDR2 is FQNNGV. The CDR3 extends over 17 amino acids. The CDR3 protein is CASSLVPQANPNYGYTF. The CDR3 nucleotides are TGTGCCAGCAGCTTAGTCCCACAGGCGAACCCTAACTATGGCTACACCTTC.

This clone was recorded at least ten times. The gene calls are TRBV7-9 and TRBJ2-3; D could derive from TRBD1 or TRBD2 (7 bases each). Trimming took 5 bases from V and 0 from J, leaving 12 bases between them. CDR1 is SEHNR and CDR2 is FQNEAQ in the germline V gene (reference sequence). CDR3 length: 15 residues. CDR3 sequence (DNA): TGTGCCAGCAGCGGGGAGGGGGCTAGCACAGATACGCAGTATTTT. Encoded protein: CASSGEGASTDTQYF.

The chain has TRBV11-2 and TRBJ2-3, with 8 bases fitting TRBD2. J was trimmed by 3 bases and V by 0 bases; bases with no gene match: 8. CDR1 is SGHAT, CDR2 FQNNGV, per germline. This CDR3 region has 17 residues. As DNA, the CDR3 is TGTGCCAGCAGCTTAGAATTGGGCGGGAGGAGTACAGATACGCAGTATTTT. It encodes CASSLELGGRSTDTQYF.

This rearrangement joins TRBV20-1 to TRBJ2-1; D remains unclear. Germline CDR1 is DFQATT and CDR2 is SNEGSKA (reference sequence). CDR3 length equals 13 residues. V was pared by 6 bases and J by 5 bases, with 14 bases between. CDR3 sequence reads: CSAGWAENNEQFF. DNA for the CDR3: TGCAGTGCCGGTTGGGCCGAGAACAATGAGCAGTTCTTC.

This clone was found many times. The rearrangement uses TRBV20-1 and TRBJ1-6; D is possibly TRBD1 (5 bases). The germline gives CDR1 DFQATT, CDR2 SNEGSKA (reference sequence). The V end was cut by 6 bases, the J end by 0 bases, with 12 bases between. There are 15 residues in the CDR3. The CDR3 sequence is CSAGTASSYNSPLHF. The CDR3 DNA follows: TGCAGTGCCGGGACGGCTAGCTCCTATAATTCACCCCTCCACTTT.

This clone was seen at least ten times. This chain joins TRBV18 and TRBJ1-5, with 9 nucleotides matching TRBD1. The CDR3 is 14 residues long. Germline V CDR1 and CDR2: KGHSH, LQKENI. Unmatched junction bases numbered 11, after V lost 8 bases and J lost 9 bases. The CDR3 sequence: CASTPGTGPSPQHF. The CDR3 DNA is TGTGCCAGCACCCCCGGGACAGGGCCCTCGCCCCAGCATTTT.

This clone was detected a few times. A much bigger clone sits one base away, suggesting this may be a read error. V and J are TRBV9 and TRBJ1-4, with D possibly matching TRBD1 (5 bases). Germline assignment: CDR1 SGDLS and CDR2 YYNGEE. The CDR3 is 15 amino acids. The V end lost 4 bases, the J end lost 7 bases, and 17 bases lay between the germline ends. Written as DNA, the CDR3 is TGTGCCAGCAGCTCCCCGGGACGGTCTGCTGAAAAACTGTTTTTT. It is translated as CASSSPGRSAEKLFF.

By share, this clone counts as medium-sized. Here the CDR3 reads CASSPGSYEQYF. In DNA form, the CDR3 reads TGTGCCAGCAGCCCCGGGTCTTACGAGCAGTACTTC. J is TRBJ2-7 and V is TRBV6-1; D remains unclear. Germline CDR1 and CDR2: MNHNS and SASEGT. The CDR3 totals 12 residues. V was cut by 6 bases and J by 4 bases, with 10 bases left in between.

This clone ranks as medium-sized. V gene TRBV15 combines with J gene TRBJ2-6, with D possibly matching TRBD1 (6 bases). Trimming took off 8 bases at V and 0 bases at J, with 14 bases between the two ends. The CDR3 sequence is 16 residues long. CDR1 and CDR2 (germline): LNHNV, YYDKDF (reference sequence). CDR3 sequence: CATAGTSSSGANVLTF. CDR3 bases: TGTGCCACCGCCGGGACAAGCAGCTCTGGGGCCAACGTCCTGACTTTC.

The CDR3: CASSDSGKEFF. The CDR3 DNA is TGTGCCAGCAGCGATAGCGGGAAGGAGTTCTTC. The chain links TRBV6-1 to TRBJ2-1, with 8 positions matching TRBD2. J gave up 14 bases and V 6 bases, and 6 bases lay outside the gene matches. CDR1 and CDR2 from the germline V gene are MNHNS and SASEGT. The CDR3 runs to 11 residues.

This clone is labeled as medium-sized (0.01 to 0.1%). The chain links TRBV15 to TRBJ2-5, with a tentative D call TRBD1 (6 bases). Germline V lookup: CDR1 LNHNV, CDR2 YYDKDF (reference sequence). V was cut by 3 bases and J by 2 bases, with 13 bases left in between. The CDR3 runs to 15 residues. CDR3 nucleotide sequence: TGTGCCACCAGCAGTCGCCTAACAGGGCAAGAGACCCAGTACTTC. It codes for CATSSRLTGQETQYF.

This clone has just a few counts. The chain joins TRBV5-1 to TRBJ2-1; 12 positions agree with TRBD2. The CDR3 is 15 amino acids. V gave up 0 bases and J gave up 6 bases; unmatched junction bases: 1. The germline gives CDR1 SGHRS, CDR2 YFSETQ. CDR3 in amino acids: CASSLASGRANEQFF. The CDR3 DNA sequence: TGCGCCAGCAGCTTGGCTAGCGGGAGGGCCAATGAGCAGTTCTTC. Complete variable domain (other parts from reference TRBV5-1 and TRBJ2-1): KAGVTQTPRYLIKTRGQQVTLSCSPISGHRSVSWYQQTPGQGLQFLFEYFSETQRNKGNFPGRFSGRQFSNSRSEMNVSTLELGDSALYLCASSLASGRANEQFFGPGTRLTVL.

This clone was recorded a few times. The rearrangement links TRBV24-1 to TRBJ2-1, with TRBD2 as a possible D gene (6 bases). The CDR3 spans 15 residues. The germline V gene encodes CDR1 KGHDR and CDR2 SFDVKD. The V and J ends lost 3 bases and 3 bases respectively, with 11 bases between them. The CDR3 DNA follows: TGTGCCACCAGTGATGGCGGGACGGACTACAATGAGCAGTTCTTC. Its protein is CATSDGGTDYNEQFF.

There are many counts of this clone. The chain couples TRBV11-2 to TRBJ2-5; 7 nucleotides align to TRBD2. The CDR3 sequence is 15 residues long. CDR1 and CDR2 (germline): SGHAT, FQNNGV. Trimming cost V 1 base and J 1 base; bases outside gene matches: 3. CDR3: CASSLGGSLQETQYF. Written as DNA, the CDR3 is TGTGCCAGCAGCTTAGGCGGGAGCCTCCAAGAGACCCAGTACTTC.

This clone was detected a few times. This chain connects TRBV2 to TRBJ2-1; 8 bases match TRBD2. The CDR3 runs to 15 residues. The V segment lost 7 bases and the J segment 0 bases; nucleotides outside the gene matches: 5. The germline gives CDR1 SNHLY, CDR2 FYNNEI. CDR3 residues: CASIESGSSYNEQFF. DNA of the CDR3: TGTGCCAGCATCGAAAGCGGGAGCTCCTACAATGAGCAGTTCTTC.

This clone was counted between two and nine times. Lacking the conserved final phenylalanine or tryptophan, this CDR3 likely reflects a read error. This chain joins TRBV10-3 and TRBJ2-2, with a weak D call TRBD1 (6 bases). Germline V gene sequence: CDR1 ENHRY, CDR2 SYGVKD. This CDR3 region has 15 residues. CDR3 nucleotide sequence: TGTGCTATCAGTAGTCAGACAGGGAACACCGGGGAGCTGTTTTTG. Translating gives CAISSQTGNTGELFL.

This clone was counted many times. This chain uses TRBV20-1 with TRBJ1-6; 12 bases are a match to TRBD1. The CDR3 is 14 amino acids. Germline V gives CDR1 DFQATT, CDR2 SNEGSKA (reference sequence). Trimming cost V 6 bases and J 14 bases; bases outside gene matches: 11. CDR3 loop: CSAYSGTGGSTLHF. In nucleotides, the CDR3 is TGCAGTGCGTATTCCGGGACAGGGGGCTCGACCCTCCACTTT.

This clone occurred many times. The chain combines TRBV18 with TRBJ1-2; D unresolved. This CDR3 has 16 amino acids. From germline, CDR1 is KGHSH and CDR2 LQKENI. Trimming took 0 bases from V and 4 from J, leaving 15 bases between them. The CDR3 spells CASSPPSARNAYGYTF. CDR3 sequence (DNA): TGTGCCAGCTCACCACCGTCGGCCCGGAATGCCTATGGCTACACCTTC.

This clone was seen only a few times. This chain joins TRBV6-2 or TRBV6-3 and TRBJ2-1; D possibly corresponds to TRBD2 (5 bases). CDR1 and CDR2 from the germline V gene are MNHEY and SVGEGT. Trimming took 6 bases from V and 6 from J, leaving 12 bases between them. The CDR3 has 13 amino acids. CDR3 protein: CASSLTGINEQFF. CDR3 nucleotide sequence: TGTGCCAGCAGCTTAACCGGGATCAATGAGCAGTTCTTC.